This section outlines one T cell receptor beta chain sequence together with its context. Its antigen is currently unknown. The sample originates from a study of cytomegalovirus exposure and HLA in healthy donors. Findings and caveats of the study: Clonal expansion was found to be greater in HLA-associated TCR beta chains than in equally common others in a later analysis. Later on, analysis showed that most CMV-associated TCR beta chains appeared to be HLA-restricted.

Samples came from healthy bone marrow donors. This CDR3 is 16 amino acids long. Germline V gene sequence: CDR1 WSHSY, CDR2 SAAADI. The V segment lost 5 bases and the J segment 9 bases; nucleotides outside the gene matches: 15. PCR employed 60 Vbeta and 13 Jbeta primers. Produced via immunoSEQ multiplex PCR; TCRdb's table is partial and in-frame only. The sample includes around 96,000 clones, roughly three fifths seen only once; the top ten take about 3.5%. The sample was PBMCs. The chain links TRBV10-2 to TRBJ2-7, with 11 bases lining up with TRBD2. The sequence derives from a man between 60 and 75 years old in good health and CMV-seronegative. The CDR3 DNA reads TGCGCCAGCAGTCCCGGGACTAGCGGCAAAATGGGCGGGCAGTACTTC. It encodes CASSPGTSGKMGGQYF.